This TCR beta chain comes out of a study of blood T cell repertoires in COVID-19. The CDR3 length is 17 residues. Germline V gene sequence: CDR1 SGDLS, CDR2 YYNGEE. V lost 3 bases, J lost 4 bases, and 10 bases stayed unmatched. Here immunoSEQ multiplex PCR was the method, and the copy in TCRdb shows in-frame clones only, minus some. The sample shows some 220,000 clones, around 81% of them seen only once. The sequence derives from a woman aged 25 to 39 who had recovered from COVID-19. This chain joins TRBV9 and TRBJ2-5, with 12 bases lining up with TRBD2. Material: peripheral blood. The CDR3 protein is CASSGGLAGPPRETQYF. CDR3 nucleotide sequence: TGTGCCAGCAGCGGCGGACTAGCGGGGCCCCCCAGAGAGACCCAGTACTTC. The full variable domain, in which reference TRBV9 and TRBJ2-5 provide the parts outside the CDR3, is DSGVTQTPKHLITATGQRVTLRCSPRSGDLSVYWYQQSLDQGLQFLIQYYNGEERAKGNILERFSAQQFPDLHSELNLSSLELGDSALYFCASSGGLAGPPRETQYFGPGTRLLVL.